A single sample gave rise to the 24 T cell receptor beta chains below, sequenced in a study of T cells in women clearing cervical HPV infection. The assay was immunoSEQ multiplex PCR, and TCRdb's table has in-frame clones only and misses some. The table gives around 31,000 clones; the top ten clones make up 7.5% to 9.5% of it. The specimen was blood buffy coat. These receptors originate from a woman between 18 and 70 years old with a cervical HPV16 infection that either progressed to CIN3+ or cleared (not recorded which).

For this clone: The read comes to an end 3 residues before the CDR3 does, leaving the germline J gene to fill in the end. The chain employs TRBV5-1 and TRBJ1-2, with D possibly matching TRBD1 (5 bases). Per the germline V gene, CDR1 is SGHRS and CDR2 is YFSETQ. This CDR3 has 13 residues. CDR3 bases read: TGCGCCAGCAGCTTAACTAGCGGGGACGAC. Its protein is CASSLTSGDD. The CDR3 as a whole reads CASSLTSGDDYTF.

The CDR3 region is CAWSVRAGASYNEQFF. The sequenced CDR3 bases are TGTGCCTGGAGTGTACGAGCGGGAGCCTCCTACAATGAG. This rearrangement joins TRBV30 to TRBJ2-1; 8 positions match TRBD2. The observed sequence ends 3 residues before the CDR3 terminus, with the missing tail filled in from the germline J gene. Germline V lookup: CDR1 GTSNPN, CDR2 SVGIG (reference sequence). This CDR3 has 16 residues. V was pared by 0 bases and J by 0 bases, with 4 bases of the junction left unmatched.

In regard to this clone: The sequenced fragment ends 3 residues before the CDR3 boundary, so the rest is inferred from the germline J gene. This chain connects TRBV19 to TRBJ2-2; 11 bases fit TRBD1. Per germline, CDR1 LNHDA and CDR2 SQIVND (reference sequence). CDR3 length equals 17 residues. The part of the CDR3 DNA that was read is TGTGCCAGTAGTCTAGGGGACAGGGGGAGTGGGGCCAACGTG. Translation gives CASSLGDRGSGANV. The entire CDR3 is CASSLGDRGSGANVLFF.

Turning to this clone: Coverage ceases 3 residues before the CDR3 finishes, and the germline J gene fills in the end. The chain has TRBV18 and TRBJ1-4; no definite D call. CDR1 KGHSH and CDR2 LQKENI come from the germline V gene. The CDR3 covers 15 residues. Trimming took 1 base from V and 8 from J, leaving 14 bases between them. CDR3 DNA (partial): TGTGCCAGCTCACCACGGGCCGGGGAGGGCGAAAAA. This gives the protein CASSPRAGEGEK. The whole CDR3 protein is CASSPRAGEGEKLFF.

A note on this clone: The read ends 3 residues before the CDR3 terminus; that terminus is restored from the germline J gene. This chain links TRBV19 with TRBJ1-5, with D possibly TRBD1 on 5 matching bases. Germline lookup yields CDR1 LNHDA and CDR2 SQIVND (reference sequence). The CDR3 runs to 16 residues. V was cut by 7 bases and J by 5 bases, with 21 bases left in between. The covered CDR3 bases are TGTGCCAGTAAGGGGAGGAGGATATCGTGGGATCAGCCC. Its translation: CASKGRRISWDQP. The CDR3 in full is CASKGRRISWDQPQHF.

A remark on this clone: The CDR3 end lies 3 residues beyond the end of the read and is filled in from the germline J gene. The V call is TRBV7-2, the J call TRBJ1-1, with 7 positions matching TRBD1. V shed 6 bases and J 1 base; nucleotides not matched to a gene: 2. The CDR3 has 13 residues. Germline loops: CDR1 SGHTA, CDR2 FQGNSA. This CDR3 reads CASSRQGNTEAFF. CDR3 DNA (partial): TGTGCCAGCAGTCGACAGGGGAACACTGAA.

Worth noting for this clone: The CDR3 end is not reached by the read, which stops 3 residues before it; the germline J gene fills it in. The chain carries TRBV5-1 and TRBJ2-4; D may be TRBD1 (7 bases). The CDR3 spans 16 residues. From germline, CDR1 is SGHRS and CDR2 YFSETQ. The sequenced part of the CDR3 DNA is TGCGCCAGCAGTCAAAACCTGGGACAGCCGGGAGTTGGT. It yields the protein CASSQNLGQPGVG. The CDR3 in its entirety is CASSQNLGQPGVGQYF.

A word on this clone: Read data end 3 residues before the CDR3 end; the end is taken from the germline J gene. The same CDR3 can be traced to other DNA sequences in this sample. The V call is TRBV20-1, the J call TRBJ2-3, with D possibly matching TRBD2 (5 bases). Trimming cost V 5 bases and J 4 bases, with 16 bases left between them. The CDR3 loop spans 14 amino acids. Germline CDR1 DFQATT, CDR2 SNEGSKA (reference sequence). The CDR3 reads CSASTSGGPDTQYF. The sequenced CDR3 bases are TGCAGTGCTTCCACCAGCGGTGGGCCAGATACG.

On this clone: The read falls 3 residues short of the CDR3 end, and the missing part is taken from the germline J gene. The chain recombines TRBV2 with TRBJ1-1; 8 bases map to TRBD1. The CDR3 has 14 amino acids. Germline V lookup: CDR1 SNHLY, CDR2 FYNNEI. V was clipped by 6 bases and J by 3 bases; unmatched bases: 6. CDR3 DNA, as far as it was read: TGTGCCAGCAGCTCGGACAGGGACGACACTGAA. Its translation is CASSSDRDDTE. In full, the CDR3 is CASSSDRDDTEAFF.

To note about this clone: The read is 3 residues too short to cover the CDR3 end, so that end is filled in from the germline J gene. V gene TRBV7-3 combines with J gene TRBJ1-1; 7 positions match TRBD1. Per germline, CDR1 SGHTA and CDR2 FQGTGA. V shed 5 bases and J 4 bases; nucleotides not matched to a gene: 10. The CDR3 length is 15 residues. The CDR3 protein is CASSIDRVGVTEAFF. CDR3 DNA, as far as it was read: TGTGCCAGCAGCATCGACAGGGTTGGGGTCACTGAA.

With respect to this clone: The read ends 3 residues before the CDR3 terminus; that terminus is restored from the germline J gene. J is TRBJ1-1 and V is TRBV18; no reliable D call. The CDR3 is 15 amino acids. CDR1 is KGHSH and CDR2 is LQKENI in the germline V gene. The DNA read from the CDR3 is TGTGCCAGCTCACCACCGAGTAGCTCCAAAAACATT. Translated: CASSPPSSSKNI. The full CDR3 reads CASSPPSSSKNIAFF.

As regards this clone: From the germline J gene comes the end of the CDR3, since the read stops 3 residues before it. The chain joins TRBV10-3 to TRBJ2-5; D is unresolved. The V gene's germline CDR1 is ENHRY and CDR2 SYGVKD. V dropped 4 bases and J dropped 5 bases, with 11 bases sitting between them. This CDR3 contains 13 residues. CDR3 in amino acids: CAISVGSWETQYF. CDR3 DNA, as far as it was read: TGTGCCATCAGTGTGGGCAGTTGGGAGACC.

Comment on this clone: The CDR3 is cut off 3 residues early in the read; its end comes from the germline J gene. The V and J genes are TRBV2 and TRBJ2-3, with TRBD2 matching over 13 bases. CDR1 and CDR2 (germline): SNHLY, FYNNEI. This CDR3 is built from 16 residues. The ends lost 5 bases at V and 3 bases at J; junction bases unmatched: 5. The CDR3 spells CASSSGTSGVTDTQYF. CDR3 DNA, as far as it was read: TGTGCCAGCAGTTCCGGGACTAGCGGGGTTACAGATACG.

As to this clone: With the read ending 3 residues before the CDR3 end, the germline J gene is used to fill in that end. V and J are TRBV24-1 and TRBJ2-5, with TRBD2 matching 8 bases. The CDR3 is 16 amino acids. V lost 7 bases, J lost 5 bases, and 14 bases stayed unmatched. The germline gives CDR1 KGHDR, CDR2 SFDVKD. The covered CDR3 bases are TGTGCCACCAGACTCGGGACTAGTCCCCCTTGGGAGACC. The encoded protein is CATRLGTSPPWET. The full-length CDR3 reads as CATRLGTSPPWETQYF.

A remark on this clone: The CDR3 end lies 3 residues beyond the end of the read and is filled in from the germline J gene. The chain couples TRBV5-5 to TRBJ1-3; D unclear. This CDR3 is 15 amino acids long. Germline V lookup: CDR1 SGHKS, CDR2 YYEKEE (reference sequence). The ends were cut back, 1 base at V and 4 bases at J, with 12 bases in the middle. This chain's CDR3 is CASSLPGNKGNTIYF. The sequenced CDR3 bases are TGTGCCAGCAGCTTGCCAGGAAACAAGGGAAACACC.

Comments on this clone: The read falls 3 residues short of the CDR3 end, and the missing part is taken from the germline J gene. The chain employs TRBV20-1 and TRBJ2-5; the match to TRBD1 covers 8 bases. The CDR3 consists of 18 residues. CDR1 and CDR2 (germline): DFQATT, SNEGSKA (reference sequence). J gave up 2 bases and V 3 bases, and 17 bases lay outside the gene matches. CDR3 sequence reads: CSASRPRYRGALQETQYF. The part of the CDR3 DNA that was read is TGCAGTGCTAGTCGTCCCAGATACAGGGGGGCCCTACAAGAGACC.

As regards this clone: The read falls 3 residues short of the CDR3 end, and the missing part is taken from the germline J gene. The chain couples TRBV12-3 or TRBV12-4 to TRBJ2-2; D may be TRBD2 (6 bases). The CDR3 covers 14 residues. V gave up 5 bases and J gave up 6 bases, with 13 bases separating them. This CDR3 is CASSPSTGAGELFF. Incomplete CDR3 DNA: TGTGCCAGCAGTCCCTCTACGGGGGCCGGGGAG.

As regards this clone: The sequenced fragment ends 3 residues before the CDR3 boundary, so the rest is inferred from the germline J gene. The chain joins TRBV4-2 to TRBJ2-6; 9 positions match TRBD1. The CDR3 totals 18 residues. J gave up 4 bases and V 4 bases, and 11 bases lay outside the gene matches. Germline V gives CDR1 LGHNA, CDR2 YNFKEQ. CDR3: CASSPGLQGAAGANVLTF. The DNA read from the CDR3 is TGTGCCAGCAGCCCGGGCCTACAGGGGGCCGCCGGGGCCAACGTC.

Regarding this clone: One end of the junction is discordant with germline, which a read error may explain. Sequencing ends 3 residues short of the CDR3 end; the germline J gene provides the rest. Distinct nucleotide sequences in the sample also encode this CDR3. The genes are TRBV20-1 and TRBJ1-3; 10 positions agree with TRBD1. Looked up from germline, CDR1 is DFQATT and CDR2 is SNEGSKA (reference sequence). The CDR3 runs to 13 residues. CDR3 in amino acids: CSARRGTGDTIYF. CDR3 DNA (partial): TGCAGTGCTAGGCGGGGGACAGGGGACACT.

As for this clone: The read stops 3 residues short of the end of the CDR3; the missing end is completed from the germline J gene. V gene TRBV19 combines with J gene TRBJ1-2; possible D gene TRBD1, 5 bases. The CDR3 is made up of 15 amino acids. Germline V lookup: CDR1 LNHDA, CDR2 SQIVND (reference sequence). The sequenced part of the CDR3 DNA is TGTGCCAGTACCTATGCGGGGGAGTCCTACAATGAC. It specifies CASTYAGESYND. The full CDR3 sequence reads CASTYAGESYNDYTF.

Points on this clone: The read halts 3 residues ahead of the CDR3 end, with the missing end drawn from the germline J gene. The rearrangement links TRBV19 to TRBJ1-2, with TRBD1 identical over 8 bases. V trimming: 5 bases; J trimming: 6 bases; junction bases outside the gene matches: 5. CDR3 length: 13 amino acids. Germline loops: CDR1 LNHDA, CDR2 SQIVND (reference sequence). The covered CDR3 bases are TGTGCCAGTAGTCCACAGGGGGTTGATGGC. It yields the protein CASSPQGVDG. The CDR3 reads in full as CASSPQGVDGYTF. Filled out from reference TRBV19 and TRBJ1-2, the complete variable domain reads DGGITQSPKYLFRKEGQNVTLSCEQNLNHDAMYWYRQDPGQGLRLIYYSQIVNDFQKGDIAEGYSVSREKKESFPLTVTSAQKNPTAFYLCASSPQGVDGYTFGSGTRLTVV.

On this clone itself: From the germline J gene comes the end of the CDR3, since the read stops 3 residues before it. V gene TRBV12-5 combines with J gene TRBJ1-4, with a weak D call TRBD1 (5 bases). V lost 1 base to trimming and J lost 3 bases, with 12 bases between them. This CDR3 contains 16 residues. CDR1 is LGHNT and CDR2 is FRNRAP in the germline V gene. CDR3 amino acids: CASGLAQGRSNEKLFF. The CDR3 DNA, read in part, is TGTGCTAGTGGTTTGGCTCAGGGTCGGTCTAATGAAAAA.

A remark on this clone: The CDR3 end is not reached by the read, which stops 3 residues before it; the germline J gene fills it in. V is TRBV7-9 and J is TRBJ1-2; no firm D call. Germline V gene data show CDR1 as SEHNR and CDR2 as FQNEAQ (reference sequence). The CDR3 loop spans 14 amino acids. This chain's CDR3 is CASSPLAGIYDYTF. The CDR3 DNA, read in part, is TGTGCCAGCAGCCCCCTAGCGGGCATCTACGAC.

Regarding this clone: The read is 3 residues too short to cover the CDR3 end, so that end is filled in from the germline J gene. The chain couples TRBV6-2 or TRBV6-3 to TRBJ1-2; D uncertain. Germline values: CDR1 MNHEY, CDR2 SVGEGT. This CDR3 is built from 13 residues. The CDR3 bases that were read are TGTGCCAGCAGTCAATCTAGCTACAATGAC. It is translated as CASSQSSYND. The entire CDR3 protein reads CASSQSSYNDYTF.